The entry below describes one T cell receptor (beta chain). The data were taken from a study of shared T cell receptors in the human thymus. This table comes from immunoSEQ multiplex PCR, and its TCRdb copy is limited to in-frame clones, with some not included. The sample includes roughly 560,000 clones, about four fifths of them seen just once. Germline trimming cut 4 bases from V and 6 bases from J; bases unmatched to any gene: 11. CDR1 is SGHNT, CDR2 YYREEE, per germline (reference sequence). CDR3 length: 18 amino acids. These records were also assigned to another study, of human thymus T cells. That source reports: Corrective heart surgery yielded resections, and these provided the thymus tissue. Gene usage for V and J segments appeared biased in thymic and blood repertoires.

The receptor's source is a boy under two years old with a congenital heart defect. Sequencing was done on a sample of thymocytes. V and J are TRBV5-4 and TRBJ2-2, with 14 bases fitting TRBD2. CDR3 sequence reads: CASSLELPGLAGAGELFF. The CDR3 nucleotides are TGTGCCAGCAGCCTCGAACTACCGGGACTAGCGGGAGCCGGGGAGCTGTTTTTT.